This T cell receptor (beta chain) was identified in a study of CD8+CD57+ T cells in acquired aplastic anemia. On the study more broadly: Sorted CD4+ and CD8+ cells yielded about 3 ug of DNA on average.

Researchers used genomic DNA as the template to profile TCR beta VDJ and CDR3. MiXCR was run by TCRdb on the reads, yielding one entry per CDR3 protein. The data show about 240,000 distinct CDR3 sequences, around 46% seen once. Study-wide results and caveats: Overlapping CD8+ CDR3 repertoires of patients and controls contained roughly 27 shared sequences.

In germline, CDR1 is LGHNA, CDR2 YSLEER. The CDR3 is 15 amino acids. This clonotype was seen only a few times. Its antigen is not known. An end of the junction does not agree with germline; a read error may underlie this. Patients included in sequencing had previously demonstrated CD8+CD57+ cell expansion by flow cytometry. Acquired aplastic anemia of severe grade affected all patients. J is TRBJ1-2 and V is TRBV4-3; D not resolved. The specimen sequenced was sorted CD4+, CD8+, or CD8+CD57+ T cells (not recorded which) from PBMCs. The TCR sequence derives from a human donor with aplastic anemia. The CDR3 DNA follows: TGCGCCGGCAGCCAAGATCGTGCCGGGGATTATGGCTACACCTTC. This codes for CAGSQDRAGDYGYTF.